Shown below are 6 T cell receptor beta chains from a single sample sequenced in a study of blood T cell repertoires in COVID-19 (dated by TCRdb to about 2020). Receptor amplification or capture employed the immunoSEQ multiplex PCR assay. TCRdb mirrors the immuneACCESS table, restricted to in-frame sequences. Some clones are absent from its copies; in checked studies, under half trace to an unresolved V gene, and the reason for the others is unknown. The sample contains about 170,000 clones, more than 85% of them found a single time. The top ten hold about 7% of the sample. Material: PBMCs or T cells enriched from blood (not recorded which). These receptors were taken from a woman between 45 and 60 years old who had recovered from COVID-19.

The chain is built from TRBV2 and TRBJ2-3; 9 bases match TRBD2. Germline CDR1 is SNHLY and CDR2 is FYNNEI. The CDR3 consists of 15 residues. V lost 6 bases to trimming and J lost 3 bases; unmatched junction nucleotides: 7. In DNA form, the CDR3 reads TGTGCCAGCAGGCAGACTAGCGGAGCAACAGATACGCAGTATTTT. Translated, it gives CASRQTSGATDTQYF.

This chain connects TRBV2 to TRBJ2-1; perhaps TRBD2 as D (6 bases). The CDR3 is made up of 15 amino acids. Trimming stripped 5 bases from V and 7 bases from J, with 18 bases between. Germline lookup yields CDR1 SNHLY and CDR2 FYNNEI. Here the CDR3 DNA reads TGTGCCAGCAGTATAGAACCCCGGGAGCGTAATGAGCAGTTCTTC. Translating it yields CASSIEPRERNEQFF. Supplemented by reference TRBV2 and TRBJ2-1, the full variable domain reads EPEVTQTPSHQVTQMGQEVILRCVPISNHLYFYWYRQILGQKVEFLVSFYNNEISEKSEIFDDQFSVERPDGSNFTLKIRSTKLEDSAMYFCASSIEPRERNEQFFGPGTRLTVL.

The chain combines TRBV19 with TRBJ1-1, with unresolved D. The germline V gene encodes CDR1 LNHDA and CDR2 SQIVND (reference sequence). V shed 3 bases and J shed 1 base, with 6 bases lying between them. This CDR3 comprises 13 residues. CDR3 in DNA: TGTGCCAGTAGTATCATTTGGAACACTGAAGCTTTCTTT. This codes for CASSIIWNTEAFF.

J is TRBJ1-5 and V is TRBV28; the match to TRBD1 covers 8 bases. This CDR3 is built from 15 residues. V trimming: 6 bases; J trimming: 2 bases; junction bases outside the gene matches: 6. CDR1 is MDHEN and CDR2 is SYDVKM in the germline V gene. The CDR3 nucleotides are TGTGCCAGCAGGACAGGGGCCGCAGGCAATCAGCCCCAGCATTTT. Amino acid sequence: CASRTGAAGNQPQHF. Full variable domain (remainder filled in from reference TRBV28 and TRBJ1-5): DVKVTQSSRYLVKRTGEKVFLECVQDMDHENMFWYRQDPGLGLRLIYFSYDVKMKEKGDIPEGYSVSREKKERFSLILESASTNQTSMYLCASRTGAAGNQPQHFGDGTRLSIL.

J is TRBJ2-3 and V is TRBV30; TRBD2 matches 12 bases. Germline assignment: CDR1 GTSNPN and CDR2 SVGIG (reference sequence). V lost 0 bases to trimming and J lost 6 bases; unmatched junction nucleotides: 10. CDR3 length: 17 residues. The CDR3 is CAWSVGRTSGTGDTQYF. In DNA, the CDR3 is TGTGCCTGGAGTGTTGGTAGGACTAGCGGGACTGGGGATACGCAGTATTTT.

This rearrangement joins TRBV7-2 to TRBJ2-1; 9 bases align to TRBD1. CDR1 is SGHTA and CDR2 is FQGNSA in the germline V gene. J gave up 9 bases and V 4 bases, and 13 bases lay outside the gene matches. The CDR3 totals 16 residues. As DNA, the CDR3 is TGTGCCAGCAGCTCGAGGGTGACAGGGGGGGAGAGTGAGCAGTTCTTC. The encoded protein is CASSSRVTGGESEQFF. The full variable domain, its missing parts supplied by reference TRBV7-2 and TRBJ2-1, is GAGVSQSPSNKVTEKGKDVELRCDPISGHTALYWYRQSLGQGLEFLIYFQGNSAPDKSGLPSDRFSAERTGGSVSTLTIQRTQQEDSAVYLCASSSRVTGGESEQFFGPGTRLTVL.